These 28 T cell receptor beta chains were all obtained from the same sample, sequenced in a study of blood T cell repertoires in COVID-19. The method was immunoSEQ multiplex PCR; TCRdb's version includes in-frame clones alone and lacks a portion of them. This sample has under 300,000 clones; roughly four fifths occur once, and the top ten carry less than 4.5%. Sequenced input: peripheral blood. Receptors originate from a man aged 50-59 years with acute or convalescent COVID-19.

V and J are TRBV19 and TRBJ2-7; TRBD1 agrees at 7 bases. Germline-derived CDR1 and CDR2 are LNHDA and SQIVND (reference sequence). V shed 5 bases, J shed 4 bases, and the junction held 14 bases outside the gene matches. This CDR3 region has 16 residues. CDR3 bases: TGTGCCAGTAGTGTTTTCACCGGGACAGCAAAATACGAGCAGTACTTC. It yields the protein CASSVFTGTAKYEQYF.

The chain employs TRBV7-3 and TRBJ2-1; TRBD2 matches 8 bases. After removal of 4 bases from V and 5 bases from J, the junction contained 10 bases not matched to a gene. This CDR3 region has 16 residues. Germline loops: CDR1 SGHTA, CDR2 FQGTGA. The CDR3 DNA is TGTGCCAGCAGCTCCATCAGCGGGAGCGGGGACAATGAGCAGTTCTTC. This gives the protein CASSSISGSGDNEQFF.

V is TRBV16 and J is TRBJ2-1; 11 bases align to TRBD2. Germline-derived CDR1 and CDR2 are KGHSY and FQNENV. Trimming at V came to 1 base and at J to 6 bases, leaving 5 bases not matched to a gene. The CDR3 contains 16 residues. The CDR3 DNA reads TGTGCCAGCAGCCAATTAGCGGGGGGGCCCAGCAATGAGCAGTTCTTC. As protein: CASSQLAGGPSNEQFF.

Here the CDR3 reads CASPRRDEQYF. The CDR3 DNA sequence: TGTGCCAGCCCCCGCAGGGACGAGCAGTACTTC. V usage is TRBV19 and J usage is TRBJ2-7; D is possibly TRBD1 (5 bases). The ends were cut back, 9 bases at V and 5 bases at J, with 11 bases in the middle. Per germline, CDR1 LNHDA and CDR2 SQIVND (reference sequence). CDR3 length: 11 residues.

V is TRBV5-5 and J is TRBJ2-2; possible D gene TRBD1, 6 bases. CDR3 size: 16 residues. CDR1 is SGHKS and CDR2 is YYEKEE in the germline V gene (reference sequence). With 4 bases removed from V and 5 bases from J, the gap between germline ends came to 18 bases. The CDR3 DNA reads TGTGCCAGCAGCACGCGGACAGCCATAACTACCGGGGAGCTGTTTTTT. Amino acids: CASSTRTAITTGELFF. The full variable domain, its missing parts supplied by reference TRBV5-5 and TRBJ2-2, is DAGVTQSPTHLIKTRGQQVTLRCSPISGHKSVSWYQQVLGQGPQFIFQYYEKEERGRGNFPDRFSARQFPNYSSELNVNALLLGDSALYLCASSTRTAITTGELFFGEGSRLTVL.

This sequence joins TRBV9 and TRBJ2-1; perhaps TRBD2 as D (5 bases). Trimming removed 1 base from V and 9 bases from J, with 11 bases in between. Per germline, CDR1 SGDLS and CDR2 YYNGEE. The CDR3 is 13 residues long. Written as DNA, the CDR3 is TGTGCCAGCAGCGTAAGCGGCACGGGTGAGCAGTTCTTC. Its translation: CASSVSGTGEQFF. Full variable domain (rest looked up from reference TRBV9 and TRBJ2-1): DSGVTQTPKHLITATGQRVTLRCSPRSGDLSVYWYQQSLDQGLQFLIQYYNGEERAKGNILERFSAQQFPDLHSELNLSSLELGDSALYFCASSVSGTGEQFFGPGTRLTVL.

On this clone itself: This sample includes further DNA sequences coding for the same CDR3. V is TRBV5-1 and J is TRBJ2-1, with 7 nucleotides matching TRBD2. Trimming at V came to 0 bases and at J to 8 bases, leaving 5 bases not matched to a gene. Germline V lookup: CDR1 SGHRS, CDR2 YFSETQ. There are 14 residues in the CDR3. CDR3 sequence reads: CASSLVGGPDEQFF. The CDR3 DNA reads TGCGCCAGCAGCTTGGTGGGAGGGCCGGATGAGCAGTTCTTC.

This rearrangement joins TRBV2 to TRBJ2-2, with 8 bases identical to TRBD1. Germline V gene sequence: CDR1 SNHLY, CDR2 FYNNEI. The CDR3 runs to 16 residues. The ends lost 3 bases at V and 5 bases at J; junction bases unmatched: 8. The CDR3: CASSEGTGGGTGELFF. The CDR3 coding sequence is TGTGCCAGCAGTGAGGGGACAGGAGGTGGGACCGGGGAGCTGTTTTTT.

The rearrangement links TRBV19 to TRBJ2-1; 9 bases are shared with TRBD1. Germline CDR1 reads LNHDA; CDR2 reads SQIVND (reference sequence). The CDR3 totals 15 residues. V lost 6 bases to trimming and J lost 8 bases; unmatched junction nucleotides: 11. CDR3 DNA: TGTGCCAGTAGGATAAGGGGGACAGGGATCGATGAGCAGTTCTTC. Protein sequence: CASRIRGTGIDEQFF.

Worth noting for this clone: This sample includes further DNA sequences coding for the same CDR3. V and J are TRBV11-2 and TRBJ1-2, with TRBD1 matching 8 bases. V shed 4 bases, J shed 0 bases, and the junction held 4 bases outside the gene matches. Germline V gene data show CDR1 as SGHAT and CDR2 as FQNNGV. The CDR3 contains 15 residues. CDR3 region: CASSSRTGTNYGYTF. In DNA, the CDR3 is TGTGCCAGCAGCTCTCGGACAGGGACTAACTATGGCTACACCTTC.

The chain links TRBV4-1 to TRBJ2-1, with D perhaps TRBD2 (6 bases). The CDR3 consists of 15 residues. Germline V CDR1 and CDR2: MGHRA, YSYEKL. V was shortened by 1 base and J by 10 bases, with 17 bases between the two germline ends. The CDR3 is CASSQGFGAGTEQFF. The DNA of the CDR3 is TGCGCCAGCAGCCAAGGTTTCGGGGCGGGGACCGAGCAGTTCTTC.

The rearrangement joins TRBV7-8 to TRBJ2-7; D might be TRBD2 (5 bases). Germline V lookup: CDR1 SGHVS, CDR2 FQNEAQ. This CDR3 is built from 15 residues. The ends were cut back, 5 bases at V and 4 bases at J, with 18 bases in the middle. CDR3 residues: CASSRKGGSTYEQYF. CDR3 DNA sequence: TGTGCCAGCAGCAGGAAAGGAGGCTCTACTTACGAGCAGTACTTC.

J is TRBJ2-1 and V is TRBV6-5; 10 nucleotides align to TRBD1. The V gene's germline CDR1 is MNHEY and CDR2 SVGAGI. The CDR3 loop spans 14 amino acids. V lost 8 bases and J lost 11; bases outside the gene matches: 12. CDR3 DNA: TGTGCCAGCGGCTCGGGACAGGGGCCCCATAAGCAGTTCTTC. Its protein is CASGSGQGPHKQFF.

This chain joins TRBV15 and TRBJ2-7; 7 bases fit TRBD1. Germline V gives CDR1 LNHNV, CDR2 YYDKDF (reference sequence). This CDR3 has 14 residues. The V segment lost 4 bases and the J segment 6 bases; nucleotides outside the gene matches: 9. This CDR3 reads CATSKGQTAGEQYF. In DNA form, the CDR3 reads TGTGCCACCAGCAAGGGACAGACCGCGGGCGAGCAGTACTTC.

This chain joins TRBV5-1 and TRBJ2-6; D may be TRBD2 (5 bases). CDR1 and CDR2 from the germline V gene are SGHRS and YFSETQ. V lost 0 bases, J lost 4 bases, and 8 bases lay in between. This CDR3 contains 15 residues. The CDR3 spells CASSLVGSGANVLTF. The DNA for the CDR3 is TGCGCCAGCAGCTTGGTTGGGAGCGGGGCCAACGTCCTGACTTTC.

The chain links TRBV10-3 to TRBJ2-5; TRBD1 matches at 8 bases. J gave up 1 base and V 6 bases, and 1 base lay outside the gene matches. This CDR3 has 13 residues. Looked up from germline, CDR1 is ENHRY and CDR2 is SYGVKD. The CDR3 DNA follows: TGTGCCATCAGGGGGACAGGCCAAGAGACCCAGTACTTC. Its protein product is CAIRGTGQETQYF.

The chain couples TRBV20-1 to TRBJ2-5; D perhaps matches TRBD2 (6 bases). Germline values: CDR1 DFQATT, CDR2 SNEGSKA (reference sequence). This CDR3 is 19 amino acids long. Trimming left V 3 bases short and J 3 bases short, with 29 bases between. The CDR3 protein is CSASLILLSSGRAEETQYF. In DNA, the CDR3 is TGCAGTGCTAGTCTTATCCTTTTGTCCAGCGGGCGGGCTGAAGAGACCCAGTACTTC.

V is TRBV11-2 and J is TRBJ2-5; 7 bases line up with TRBD1. CDR1 and CDR2 (germline): SGHAT, FQNNGV. This CDR3 contains 16 residues. V lost 4 bases to trimming and J lost 2 bases; unmatched junction nucleotides: 10. CDR3 DNA: TGTGCCAGCAGCTCCCTCGGACAGGATTCACAAGAGACCCAGTACTTC. Translated, it gives CASSSLGQDSQETQYF.

Turning to this clone: One junction end disagrees with the germline gene, perhaps due to a read error. CDR3 sequence (DNA): TGTGCTAGCAGCTTAAATCCAGCGGGCGCAGGTGAGCAGTTCTTC. Its translation: CASSLNPAGAGEQFF. The rearrangement joins TRBV7-7 to TRBJ2-1; possible D gene TRBD2, 6 bases. This CDR3 contains 15 residues. Germline CDR1 is SSHAT and CDR2 is FNYEAQ (reference sequence).

This rearrangement joins TRBV14 to TRBJ2-7; 11 bases are a match to TRBD1. J was trimmed by 7 bases and V by 1 base; bases with no gene match: 6. CDR3 length: 15 amino acids. Germline assignment: CDR1 SGHDN and CDR2 FVKESK. In nucleotides, the CDR3 is TGTGCCAGCAGCCAAGTGGGACAGGGGGTAAGGGAGCAGTACTTC. Protein: CASSQVGQGVREQYF.

The chain employs TRBV9 and TRBJ2-7; possible D gene TRBD2, 6 bases. Germline CDR1 is SGDLS and CDR2 is YYNGEE. V was trimmed by 4 bases and J by 2 bases, leaving 10 bases between them. There are 13 residues in the CDR3. DNA for the CDR3: TGTGCCAGCAGCCCGGGACTTACCTACGAGCAGTACTTC. It translates to CASSPGLTYEQYF.

J is TRBJ2-6 and V is TRBV19; D is uncertain. Germline V lookup: CDR1 LNHDA, CDR2 SQIVND (reference sequence). The CDR3 has 16 residues. With 4 bases removed from V and 0 bases from J, the gap between germline ends came to 10 bases. This CDR3 is CASSKGTGSGANVLTF. CDR3 sequence (DNA): TGTGCCAGTAGTAAAGGTACGGGCTCTGGGGCCAACGTCCTGACTTTC.

The genes are TRBV27 and TRBJ1-2; D gene uncertain. The CDR3 extends over 13 amino acids. In germline, CDR1 is MNHEY, CDR2 SMNVEV (reference sequence). V was cut by 0 bases and J by 3 bases, with 5 bases left in between. Written as DNA, the CDR3 is TGTGCCAGCAGTTTATCGGCAGACTATGGCTACACCTTC. Amino acids: CASSLSADYGYTF.

The chain is built from TRBV27 and TRBJ2-7; 7 nucleotides agree with TRBD2. Per the germline V gene, CDR1 is MNHEY and CDR2 is SMNVEV (reference sequence). V shed 5 bases and J 2 bases; nucleotides not matched to a gene: 9. There are 15 residues in the CDR3. The CDR3 nucleotides read TGTGCCAGCAGTGCAGCGGGACGCCAACCCTACGAGCAGTACTTC. This gives the protein CASSAAGRQPYEQYF.

This clone was recorded only once. The rearrangement joins TRBV6-5 to TRBJ1-6; 7 bases map to TRBD1. The V gene's germline CDR1 is MNHEY and CDR2 SVGAGI. The CDR3 consists of 13 residues. With V trimmed by 6 bases and J by 10 bases, 6 bases remained unmatched. In nucleotides, the CDR3 is TGTGCCAGCAGACAGGGGAGAAGCTCACCCCTCCACTTT. Amino acid sequence: CASRQGRSSPLHF.

The chain has TRBV5-1 and TRBJ1-4; 8 nucleotides agree with TRBD1. Germline V gives CDR1 SGHRS, CDR2 YFSETQ. The ends lost 0 bases at V and 6 bases at J; junction bases unmatched: 4. The CDR3 loop spans 15 amino acids. CDR3 DNA: TGCGCCAGCAGCTTGGTATCAGGGGGCGATGAAAAACTGTTTTTT. Translation: CASSLVSGGDEKLFF.

The V and J genes are TRBV10-1 and TRBJ1-1, with D perhaps TRBD1 (6 bases). Germline V gives CDR1 WNHNN, CDR2 SYGVQD (reference sequence). V lost 2 bases and J lost 10, with 11 bases in between. The CDR3 is made up of 12 amino acids. The CDR3 spells CASSEPPRGAFF. DNA for the CDR3: TGCGCCAGCAGTGAGCCCCCCAGGGGAGCTTTCTTT.

The V and J genes are TRBV7-8 and TRBJ2-7; D may be TRBD1 (5 bases). With 6 bases removed from V and 3 bases from J, the gap between germline ends came to 9 bases. The CDR3 covers 12 residues. Germline CDR1 reads SGHVS; CDR2 reads FQNEAQ. This chain's CDR3 is CASRQANYEQYF. The CDR3 region has the DNA TGTGCCAGCAGACAGGCTAACTACGAGCAGTACTTC.